A single sample is the source of the 20 T cell receptor beta chains below, sequenced in a study of blood T cell repertoires in COVID-19. The method was immunoSEQ multiplex PCR; TCRdb's version includes in-frame clones alone and lacks a portion of them. The sample has 140,000 to 150,000 clones; 80% to 90% are singletons. Source material: PBMCs or T cells enriched from blood (not recorded which). Every receptor here comes from a man aged 55-75 years who had recovered from COVID-19.

This chain uses TRBV7-3 with TRBJ1-1; TRBD1 aligns across 7 bases. CDR3 size: 17 residues. The ends lost 0 bases at V and 0 bases at J; junction bases unmatched: 7. In germline, CDR1 is SGHTA, CDR2 FQGTGA. CDR3 sequence: CASSLTGLGTVNTEAFF. The DNA of the CDR3 is TGTGCCAGCAGCTTAACGGGCCTCGGGACAGTGAACACTGAAGCTTTCTTT.

The chain is built from TRBV21-1 and TRBJ2-7; no DNA check was done on the table's D call, TRBD2. TRBV21-1 is deemed a pseudogene. The CDR3 is 14 amino acids. CDR3 loop: CASSKGRAMYEQYF. DNA for the CDR3: TGTGCCAGCAGCAAAGGGCGGGCAATGTACGAGCAGTACTTC.

The rearrangement links TRBV6-5 to TRBJ2-7; TRBD2 aligns across 8 bases. The CDR3 covers 14 residues. The V gene's germline CDR1 is MNHEY and CDR2 SVGAGI. V lost 6 bases to trimming and J lost 2 bases; unmatched junction nucleotides: 6. The CDR3 DNA reads TGTGCCAGCAGCCATAGCGGGACCACCTACGAGCAGTACTTC. This sequence encodes CASSHSGTTYEQYF.

The V and J genes are TRBV2 and TRBJ1-1, with unresolved D. Germline V lookup: CDR1 SNHLY, CDR2 FYNNEI. The CDR3 has 11 residues. V dropped 8 bases and J dropped 7 bases, with 11 bases sitting between them. Here the CDR3 reads CASPGVGEAFF. CDR3 sequence (DNA): TGTGCCAGCCCTGGAGTCGGTGAAGCTTTCTTT.

The J gene is TRBJ2-7, the V gene TRBV28; 7 bases agree with TRBD2. This CDR3 comprises 13 residues. Germline values: CDR1 MDHEN, CDR2 SYDVKM. V shed 6 bases, J shed 3 bases, and the junction held 5 bases outside the gene matches. CDR3 bases: TGTGCCAGCAGCCCGGGGGGAAACTACGAGCAGTACTTC. This translates into CASSPGGNYEQYF.

This rearrangement joins TRBV6-1 to TRBJ2-1, with 11 positions matching TRBD1. CDR1 and CDR2 from the germline V gene are MNHNS and SASEGT. The V gene end was trimmed by 3 bases and the J gene end by 6 bases; junction bases not matched to a gene: 10. This CDR3 is 17 amino acids long. CDR3 nucleotides: TGTGCCAGCAGTGAGGCCCCAGGGACAGGGGGAGGCAATGAGCAGTTCTTC. It is translated as CASSEAPGTGGGNEQFF.

The chain has TRBV28 and TRBJ2-7; the match to TRBD2 covers 8 bases. Germline V gene data show CDR1 as MDHEN and CDR2 as SYDVKM. V lost 1 base, J lost 0 bases, and 8 bases stayed unmatched. This CDR3 has 17 amino acids. The chain's CDR3 is CASSLFIRTSYSYEQYF. CDR3 in DNA: TGTGCCAGCAGTTTATTTATTCGGACTAGCTACTCCTACGAGCAGTACTTC.

J is TRBJ1-6 and V is TRBV2; 8 bases line up with TRBD1. Germline trimming cut 6 bases from V and 9 bases from J; bases unmatched to any gene: 4. The CDR3 runs to 13 residues. Germline lookup yields CDR1 SNHLY and CDR2 FYNNEI. For the CDR3, the DNA is TGTGCCAGCAGCCAGGGGGCGGGTTCACCCCTCCACTTT. Amino acid sequence: CASSQGAGSPLHF.

V and J are TRBV6-5 and TRBJ2-1; D is possibly TRBD2 (5 bases). CDR1 is MNHEY and CDR2 is SVGAGI in the germline V gene. This CDR3 contains 15 residues. Trimming stripped 6 bases from V and 0 bases from J, with 12 bases between. CDR3: CASRRLKSSYNEQFF. CDR3 sequence (DNA): TGTGCCAGCAGAAGACTAAAGAGCTCCTACAATGAGCAGTTCTTC.

The J gene is TRBJ1-1, the V gene TRBV15, with a tentative D call TRBD1 (5 bases). The CDR3 is 13 amino acids. V was cut by 5 bases and J by 3 bases, with 10 bases left in between. Germline CDR1 reads LNHNV; CDR2 reads YYDKDF (reference sequence). This chain's CDR3 is CATSVRRDTEAFF. The CDR3 DNA reads TGTGCCACCAGCGTCCGCAGGGACACTGAAGCTTTCTTT.

The CDR3 DNA is TGTGCCAGCAGCCGAAACCCCGGACAAGCCGGTAACACTGAAGCTTTCTTT. Translation: CASSRNPGQAGNTEAFF. V gene TRBV7-8 combines with J gene TRBJ1-1; possibly TRBD1 for D (5 bases). The CDR3 has 17 residues. Germline CDR1 is SGHVS and CDR2 is FQNEAQ. V gave up 5 bases and J gave up 2 bases, with 21 bases separating them.

The chain is built from TRBV12-5 and TRBJ2-1; 8 nucleotides line up with TRBD2. In germline, CDR1 is LGHNT, CDR2 FRNRAP. CDR3 length equals 14 residues. Trimming removed 6 bases from V and 2 bases from J; junction bases left unmatched: 3. For the CDR3, the DNA is TGTGCTAGTGGGGGAGCGGGGGCCTACAATGAGCAGTTCTTC. Translating it yields CASGGAGAYNEQFF.

This clone is categorized as medium-sized. This chain uses TRBV21-1 with TRBJ1-5. TRBV21-1 is assigned pseudogene status. CDR3 length: 15 residues. The CDR3 region is CATKPPCRSNQPQHF. The CDR3 DNA follows: TGTGCCACCAAACCGCCTTGCCGGAGTAATCAGCCCCAGCATTTT.

The DNA of the CDR3 is TGTGCCAGCTCACGGCCGGGTCTTAGCTCCTACGAGCAGTACTTC. The encoded protein is CASSRPGLSSYEQYF. V usage is TRBV18 and J usage is TRBJ2-7; D not certain. The V end was cut by 4 bases, the J end by 0 bases, with 13 bases between. The germline CDR1 and CDR2 sequences are KGHSH and LQKENI. The CDR3 loop spans 15 amino acids.

The J gene is TRBJ1-5, the V gene TRBV7-8, with 8 bases identical to TRBD1. The CDR3 is 14 amino acids. With 5 bases clipped from V and 2 bases from J, the junction kept 2 bases outside the gene matches. The germline CDR1 and CDR2 sequences are SGHVS and FQNEAQ. The CDR3 nucleotides read TGTGCCAGCAGCGCACAGGGGGGCAATCAGCCCCAGCATTTT. This encodes CASSAQGGNQPQHF.

This clone was seen a few times. V and J are TRBV18 and TRBJ1-3; 7 nucleotides align to TRBD1. Trimming took 3 bases from V and 1 from J; bases not matched to a gene: 0. The CDR3 is made up of 14 amino acids. Germline V gene data show CDR1 as KGHSH and CDR2 as LQKENI. The CDR3, as DNA: TGTGCCAGCTCACCGACAGGGTCTGGAAACACCATATATTTT. This translates into CASSPTGSGNTIYF.

With regard to this clone: One junction end does not reproduce the germline sequence, and a read error may be involved. CDR3 nucleotides: TGTGCCAACAGTTTGGGGGGGGTGCTCATGAACACTGAAGCTTTCTTT. Protein product: CANSLGGVLMNTEAFF. The gene calls are TRBV28 and TRBJ1-1, with D possibly TRBD1 on 5 matching bases. Germline CDR1 reads MDHEN; CDR2 reads SYDVKM. The CDR3 consists of 16 residues. The whole variable domain, filled in from reference TRBV28 and TRBJ1-1, reads DVKVTQSSRYLVKRTGEKVFLECVQDMDHENMFWYRQDPGLGLRLIYFSYDVKMKEKGDIPEGYSVSREKKERFSLILESASTNQTSMYLCANSLGGVLMNTEAFFGQGTRLTVV.

The gene calls are TRBV29-1 and TRBJ2-3; 7 nucleotides agree with TRBD1. This CDR3 region has 15 residues. The ends lost 6 bases at V and 0 bases at J; junction bases unmatched: 9. Germline values: CDR1 SQVTM, CDR2 ANQGSEA. Here the CDR3 reads CSVRTGDLSTDTQYF. The CDR3 DNA reads TGCAGCGTGCGGACAGGCGACCTTAGCACAGATACGCAGTATTTT.

This rearrangement joins TRBV18 to TRBJ1-4; a weak D match, TRBD1 (5 bases). The germline V and J ends were trimmed by 4 bases and 4 bases, with 10 bases remaining between them. The germline gives CDR1 KGHSH, CDR2 LQKENI. This CDR3 has 14 amino acids. This CDR3 is CASSQGLHNEKLFF. The DNA of the CDR3 is TGTGCCAGCTCACAGGGACTCCATAATGAAAAACTGTTTTTT.

CDR3 bases: TGCAGCGTTGTTGATAGACTAGCCGGGGAGCTGTTTTTT. Amino acid sequence: CSVVDRLAGELFF. The chain is built from TRBV29-1 and TRBJ2-2, with a tentative D call TRBD2 (6 bases). The V gene lost 4 bases and the J gene lost 6 bases, with 12 bases spanning the gap. Germline V gives CDR1 SQVTM, CDR2 ANQGSEA. The CDR3 has 13 amino acids.